These 22 T cell receptor beta chains were sequenced from one sample in a study of blood T cell repertoires in COVID-19. Sequencing was performed with immunoSEQ multiplex PCR; in TCRdb, only in-frame clones are kept and a portion is missing. The table records around 110,000 clones, roughly 77% of them present only once. Sequencing input: peripheral blood. The receptors shown here come from a man aged 55 to 70 with active or convalescent COVID-19.

The V call is TRBV7-2, the J call TRBJ2-5, with D possibly TRBD2 on 6 matching bases. Germline V gives CDR1 SGHTA, CDR2 FQGNSA. V dropped 3 bases and J dropped 5 bases, with 19 bases sitting between them. This CDR3 region has 16 residues. The CDR3 DNA sequence: TGTGCCAGCAGCTTCGGGAGATTGAAACGGTCGGAGACCCAGTACTTC. Its protein product is CASSFGRLKRSETQYF.

The V call is TRBV24-1, the J call TRBJ2-5; weak D call: TRBD1 (5 bases). The CDR3 consists of 13 residues. CDR1 is KGHDR, CDR2 SFDVKD, per germline. V lost 7 bases, J lost 5 bases, and 13 bases lay in between. The CDR3 region has the DNA TGTGCCACCAGAGACAGCCTGCGGGAGACCCAGTACTTC. Encoded protein: CATRDSLRETQYF.

This chain joins TRBV19 and TRBJ2-7, with TRBD1 identical over 7 bases. The CDR3 is 14 amino acids. The junction had 6 bases not matched to a gene; V was cut back by 3 bases and J by 4 bases. Germline V gene data show CDR1 as LNHDA and CDR2 as SQIVND (reference sequence). The CDR3 nucleotides read TGTGCCAGTAGTATGACGGACAGGCGGTACGAGCAGTACTTC. Translating it yields CASSMTDRRYEQYF.

CDR3 region: CASSALRNTEAFF. The DNA for the CDR3 is TGTGCCAGCAGTGCCCTAAGGAACACTGAAGCTTTCTTT. The chain links TRBV6-4 to TRBJ1-1; no reliable D call. V gave up 4 bases and J gave up 1 base, with 7 bases separating them. The CDR3 extends over 13 amino acids. CDR1 and CDR2 (germline): MRHNA, SNTAGT.

The genes are TRBV28 and TRBJ1-5; tentatively, D is TRBD1 (5 bases). The germline gives CDR1 MDHEN, CDR2 SYDVKM. The ends were cut back, 3 bases at V and 7 bases at J, with 10 bases in the middle. The CDR3 consists of 13 residues. The CDR3 sequence: CASSLPRQQPQHF. The CDR3 DNA follows: TGTGCCAGCAGTTTGCCTCGACAGCAGCCCCAGCATTTT. The full variable domain, with the rest looked up from reference TRBV28 and TRBJ1-5, is DVKVTQSSRYLVKRTGEKVFLECVQDMDHENMFWYRQDPGLGLRLIYFSYDVKMKEKGDIPEGYSVSREKKERFSLILESASTNQTSMYLCASSLPRQQPQHFGDGTRLSIL.

This clone was counted only a few times. The chain couples TRBV5-1 to TRBJ2-2, with 8 bases matching TRBD1. This CDR3 has 14 residues. CDR1 is SGHRS and CDR2 is YFSETQ in the germline V gene. The ends lost 7 bases at V and 5 bases at J; junction bases unmatched: 7. The CDR3 is CASQGASQTGELFF. The CDR3 DNA sequence: TGCGCCAGCCAGGGGGCTAGTCAAACCGGGGAGCTGTTTTTT.

This rearrangement joins TRBV25-1 to TRBJ1-1; D possibly corresponds to TRBD1 (5 bases). Germline V gene data show CDR1 as MGHDK and CDR2 as SYGVNS. Trimming took 3 bases from V and 2 from J, leaving 10 bases between them. There are 14 residues in the CDR3. As DNA, the CDR3 is TGTGCCAGCAGTGAGGCCAGGGCCAACACTGAAGCTTTCTTT. Translation gives CASSEARANTEAFF.

This chain links TRBV10-3 with TRBJ2-7; D remains ambiguous. V was clipped by 9 bases and J by 1 base, with 16 bases between them. This CDR3 has 14 amino acids. Germline CDR1 reads ENHRY; CDR2 reads SYGVKD. The CDR3 protein is CAIIEGGTSYEQYF. DNA for the CDR3: TGTGCCATAATCGAAGGCGGCACGTCCTACGAGCAGTACTTC.

The V call is TRBV2, the J call TRBJ2-1, with TRBD2 as a possible D gene (6 bases). Germline values: CDR1 SNHLY, CDR2 FYNNEI. The CDR3 contains 16 residues. Deletions cut 3 bases from V and 5 bases from J, with 17 bases between. The CDR3 DNA reads as TGTGCCAGCAGTGACGCCGCCCGGGCGGGAAACAATGAGCAGTTCTTC. Its protein is CASSDAARAGNNEQFF.

The chain couples TRBV7-2 to TRBJ1-2; 10 bases fit TRBD1. CDR1 is SGHTA, CDR2 FQGNSA, per germline. This CDR3 is 16 amino acids long. V lost 2 bases and J lost 6; bases outside the gene matches: 9. The CDR3: CASSLSPGTGEDGYTF. CDR3 in DNA: TGTGCCAGCAGCTTAAGCCCCGGGACAGGGGAAGATGGCTACACCTTC.

This chain connects TRBV7-9 to TRBJ2-3, with D possibly matching TRBD2 (6 bases). This CDR3 comprises 16 residues. CDR1 is SEHNR and CDR2 is FQNEAQ in the germline V gene (reference sequence). Between the trimmed V and J ends, which lost 2 bases and 5 bases, there was a span of 17 bases. CDR3: CASSLSLGRRGDTQYF. DNA of the CDR3: TGTGCCAGCAGCTTATCGTTAGGGAGGCGAGGAGATACGCAGTATTTT.

The chain combines TRBV13 with TRBJ2-2; 10 bases match TRBD1. The CDR3 loop spans 16 amino acids. Losses at the gene ends were 5 bases for V and 6 bases for J; bases not matched to a gene: 9. Germline CDR1 is PRHDT and CDR2 is FYEKMQ (reference sequence). The CDR3 DNA sequence: TGTGCCAGCAGCCACTCCCGGGACAGGGGCCCCGGGGAGCTGTTTTTT. This translates into CASSHSRDRGPGELFF. Full variable domain (remainder filled in from reference TRBV13 and TRBJ2-2): AAGVIQSPRHLIKEKRETATLKCYPIPRHDTVYWYQQGPGQDPQFLISFYEKMQSDKGSIPDRFSAQQFSDYHSELNMSSLELGDSALYFCASSHSRDRGPGELFFGEGSRLTVL.

V and J are TRBV28 and TRBJ2-5; 9 positions agree with TRBD2. V dropped 4 bases and J dropped 1; count of bases not matched to a gene: 7. In germline, CDR1 is MDHEN, CDR2 SYDVKM. The CDR3 is 16 residues long. The chain's CDR3 is CASSSLAGLSQETQYF. DNA of the CDR3: TGTGCCAGCAGTTCCCTAGCGGGACTTTCCCAAGAGACCCAGTACTTC.

A few counts support this clone. This chain links TRBV9 with TRBJ1-4; 8 positions match TRBD1. The CDR3 is made up of 15 amino acids. V shed 4 bases and J 8 bases; nucleotides not matched to a gene: 10. Germline V gene lookup returns CDR1 SGDLS and CDR2 YYNGEE. The DNA for the CDR3 is TGTGCCAGCAGCCCACGTTCAGGGGGCGGAGAAAAACTGTTTTTT. Protein sequence: CASSPRSGGGEKLFF.

V usage is TRBV20-1 and J usage is TRBJ1-2; D unresolved. CDR1 DFQATT and CDR2 SNEGSKA come from the germline V gene (reference sequence). This CDR3 contains 11 residues. The V end was cut by 6 bases, the J end by 3 bases, with 8 bases between. This CDR3 reads CSAKEDYGYTF. The CDR3 coding sequence is TGCAGTGCGAAGGAGGACTATGGCTACACCTTC.

The gene calls are TRBV27 and TRBJ2-7; D is possibly TRBD2 (5 bases). The CDR3 sequence is 17 residues long. Germline V CDR1 and CDR2: MNHEY, SMNVEV (reference sequence). Trimming cost V 1 base and J 3 bases, with 19 bases left between them. The DNA for the CDR3 is TGTGCCAGCAGTTTATATGGCCCCCCCGAGGGCGGCTACGAGCAGTACTTC. This gives the protein CASSLYGPPEGGYEQYF.

In this sample, this clone turned up once. The genes are TRBV5-1 and TRBJ1-5; a possible D gene is TRBD1 (6 bases). The V gene's germline CDR1 is SGHRS and CDR2 YFSETQ. The length of the CDR3 is 14 residues. Trimming stripped 0 bases from V and 6 bases from J, with 10 bases between. CDR3 coding DNA: TGCGCCAGCAGCTTGGCACAGGGCGGTCAGCCCCAGCATTTT. Translated: CASSLAQGGQPQHF.

The chain employs TRBV5-6 and TRBJ2-7; D not certain. CDR1 and CDR2 from the germline V gene are SGHDT and YYEEEE. This CDR3 has 14 residues. Trimming took 3 bases from V and 2 from J, leaving 12 bases between them. The CDR3 is CASSSWARPYEQYF. DNA of the CDR3: TGTGCCAGCAGCTCCTGGGCGCGCCCCTACGAGCAGTACTTC.

The chain uses TRBV7-2 and TRBJ1-1; D gene uncertain. Germline-derived CDR1 and CDR2 are SGHTA and FQGNSA. CDR3 size: 15 residues. The V end was cut by 1 base, the J end by 1 base, with 10 bases between. In nucleotides, the CDR3 is TGTGCCAGCAGCTTAGTTGCGGGCCCGAACACTGAAGCTTTCTTT. It yields the protein CASSLVAGPNTEAFF.

The chain links TRBV11-3 to TRBJ2-7, with D maybe TRBD2 (6 bases). Germline CDR1 and CDR2: SGHNT and YENEEA. V was shortened by 4 bases and J by 6 bases, with 13 bases between the two germline ends. CDR3 length equals 13 residues. The CDR3 loop reads CASSSRDFSEQYF. The CDR3 DNA reads as TGTGCCAGCAGCTCCCGGGACTTTTCCGAGCAGTACTTC.

The DNA for the CDR3 is TGTGCCAGCAGCCCCCGACTAGCGGGAGGGGGATTCTCCTACGAGCAGTACTTC. Its protein is CASSPRLAGGGFSYEQYF. This chain links TRBV7-2 with TRBJ2-7, with TRBD2 identical over 14 bases. Germline CDR1 and CDR2: SGHTA and FQGNSA. J was trimmed by 0 bases and V by 5 bases; bases with no gene match: 9. The length of the CDR3 is 18 residues.

This rearrangement joins TRBV21-1 to TRBJ1-5; TRBD1, the table's D call, was not compared with the DNA. TRBV21-1 is listed as a pseudogene. The CDR3 spans 16 residues. The chain's CDR3 is CASSNSSGNSNQPQHF. The DNA of the CDR3 is TGTGCCAGCAGTAATTCTTCAGGGAATAGCAATCAGCCCCAGCATTTT.